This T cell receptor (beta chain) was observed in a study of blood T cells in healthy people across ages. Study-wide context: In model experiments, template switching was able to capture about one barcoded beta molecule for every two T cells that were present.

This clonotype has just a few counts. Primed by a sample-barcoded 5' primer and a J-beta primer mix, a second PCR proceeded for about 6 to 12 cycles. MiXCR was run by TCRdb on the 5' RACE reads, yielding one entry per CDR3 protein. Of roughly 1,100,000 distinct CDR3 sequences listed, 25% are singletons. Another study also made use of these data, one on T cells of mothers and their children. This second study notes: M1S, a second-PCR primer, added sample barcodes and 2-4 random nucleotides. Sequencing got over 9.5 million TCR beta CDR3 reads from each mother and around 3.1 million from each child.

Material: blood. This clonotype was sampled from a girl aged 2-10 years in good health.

CDR3 protein: CASSPPEGVRNEQFF. CDR3 sequence (DNA): TGTGCCAGCAGTCCCCCGGAGGGGGTAAGGAATGAGCAGTTCTTC. V is TRBV12-3 or TRBV12-4 and J is TRBJ2-5; D is possibly TRBD1 or TRBD2 (6 bases each). TRBJ2-1 explains the end of the DNA better; the J call may be wrong. The CDR3 consists of 15 residues.